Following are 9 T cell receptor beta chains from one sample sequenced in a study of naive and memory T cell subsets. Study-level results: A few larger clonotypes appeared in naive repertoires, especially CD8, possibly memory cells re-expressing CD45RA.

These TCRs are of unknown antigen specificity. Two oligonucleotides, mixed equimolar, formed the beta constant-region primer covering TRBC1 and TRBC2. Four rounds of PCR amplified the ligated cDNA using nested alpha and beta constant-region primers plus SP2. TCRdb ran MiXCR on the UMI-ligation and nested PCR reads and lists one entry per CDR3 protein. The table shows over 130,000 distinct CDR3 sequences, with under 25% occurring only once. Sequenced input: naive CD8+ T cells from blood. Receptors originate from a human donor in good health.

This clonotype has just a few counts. The CDR3 sequence is CSARDWWGNEQFF. The CDR3 nucleotides read TGCAGTGCTAGAGATTGGTGGGGGAATGAGCAGTTCTTC. The genes are TRBV20-1 and TRBJ2-1, with D perhaps given as TRBD1 or TRBD2 (5 bases each). Between the trimmed V and J ends, which lost 0 bases and 7 bases, there was a span of 10 bases. The germline CDR1 and CDR2 sequences are DFQATT and SNEGSKA (reference sequence). The CDR3 is made up of 13 amino acids.

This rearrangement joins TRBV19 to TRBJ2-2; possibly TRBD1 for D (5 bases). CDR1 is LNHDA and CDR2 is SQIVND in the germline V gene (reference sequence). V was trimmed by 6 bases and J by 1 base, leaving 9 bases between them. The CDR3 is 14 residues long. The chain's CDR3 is CASSFTGNTGELFF. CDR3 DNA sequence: TGTGCCAGTAGCTTCACAGGGAACACCGGGGAGCTGTTTTTT. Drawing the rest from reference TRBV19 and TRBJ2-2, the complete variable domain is DGGITQSPKYLFRKEGQNVTLSCEQNLNHDAMYWYRQDPGQGLRLIYYSQIVNDFQKGDIAEGYSVSREKKESFPLTVTSAQKNPTAFYLCASSFTGNTGELFFGEGSRLTVL.

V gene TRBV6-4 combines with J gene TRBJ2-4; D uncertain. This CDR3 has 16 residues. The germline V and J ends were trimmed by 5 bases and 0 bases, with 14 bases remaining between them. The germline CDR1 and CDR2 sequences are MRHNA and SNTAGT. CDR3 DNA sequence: TGTGCCAGCAGTATGAGCCAGCTGCTAGCCAAAAACATTCAGTACTTC. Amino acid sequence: CASSMSQLLAKNIQYF.

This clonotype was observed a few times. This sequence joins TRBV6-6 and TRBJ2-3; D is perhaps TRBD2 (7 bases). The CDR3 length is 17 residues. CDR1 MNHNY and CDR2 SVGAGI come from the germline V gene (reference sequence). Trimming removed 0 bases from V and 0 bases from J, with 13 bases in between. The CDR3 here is CASSYSGASGSTDTQYF. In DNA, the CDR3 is TGTGCCAGCAGTTACTCGGGGGCTAGCGGAAGCACAGATACGCAGTATTTT.

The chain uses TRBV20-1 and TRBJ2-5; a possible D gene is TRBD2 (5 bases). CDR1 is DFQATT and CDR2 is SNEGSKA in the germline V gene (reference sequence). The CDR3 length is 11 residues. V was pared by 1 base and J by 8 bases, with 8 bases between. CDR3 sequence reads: CSARVGVTQYF. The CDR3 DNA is TGCAGTGCTAGAGTCGGGGTCACCCAGTACTTC.

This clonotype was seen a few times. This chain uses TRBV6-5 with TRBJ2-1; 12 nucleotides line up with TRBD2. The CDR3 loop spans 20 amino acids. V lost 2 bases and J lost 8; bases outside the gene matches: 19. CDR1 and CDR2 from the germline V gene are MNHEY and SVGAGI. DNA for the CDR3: TGTGCCAGCAGTTACCCGGGACAGGGAAGACTAGCGGGAGTAGGCGATGAGCAGTTCTTC. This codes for CASSYPGQGRLAGVGDEQFF.

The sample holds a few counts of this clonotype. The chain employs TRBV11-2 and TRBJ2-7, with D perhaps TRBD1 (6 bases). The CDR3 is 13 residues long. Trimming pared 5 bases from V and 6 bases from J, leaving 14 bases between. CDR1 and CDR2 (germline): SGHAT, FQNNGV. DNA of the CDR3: TGTGCCAGCAGCCAAATGCCAGGGGCCGAGCAGTACTTC. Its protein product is CASSQMPGAEQYF.

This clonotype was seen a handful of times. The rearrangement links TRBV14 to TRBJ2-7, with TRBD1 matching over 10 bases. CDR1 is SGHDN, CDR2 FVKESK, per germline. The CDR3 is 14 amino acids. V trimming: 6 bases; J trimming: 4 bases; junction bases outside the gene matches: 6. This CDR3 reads CASSPGQGFYEQYF. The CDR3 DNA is TGTGCCAGCAGTCCGGGACAGGGGTTTTACGAGCAGTACTTC.

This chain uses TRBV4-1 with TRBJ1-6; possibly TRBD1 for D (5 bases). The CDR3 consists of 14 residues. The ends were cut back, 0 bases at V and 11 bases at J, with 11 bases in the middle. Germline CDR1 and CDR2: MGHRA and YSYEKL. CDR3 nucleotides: TGCGCCAGCAGCCAAGATAGAGGGGATCCACCCCTCCACTTT. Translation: CASSQDRGDPPLHF.